Each of the 2 T cell receptor beta chains below was sequenced from the same sample in a study of blood T cell repertoires in COVID-19. Produced via immunoSEQ multiplex PCR; TCRdb's table is partial and in-frame only. The sample has fewer than 100,000 clones; about 80% are singletons. Specimen: peripheral blood. Receptor source: a woman in her 70s with acute or convalescent COVID-19.

The chain joins TRBV4-3 to TRBJ1-3; possible D gene TRBD1, 5 bases. Trimming removed 0 bases from V and 4 bases from J, with 13 bases in between. This CDR3 comprises 16 residues. Germline-derived CDR1 and CDR2 are LGHNA and YSLEER. CDR3 sequence: CASSQDWGEGGNTIYF. The CDR3 DNA follows: TGCGCCAGCAGCCAAGACTGGGGGGAAGGCGGAAACACCATATATTTT.

In nucleotides, the CDR3 is TGTGCCAGCAGTGTTACAGGGGATAGGGGCCCTGGGGCCAACGTCCTGACTTTC. Translation: CASSVTGDRGPGANVLTF. V usage is TRBV6-1 and J usage is TRBJ2-6; TRBD1 agrees at 7 bases. Germline V gives CDR1 MNHNS, CDR2 SASEGT. V lost 4 bases and J lost 2; bases outside the gene matches: 11. The CDR3 contains 18 residues.